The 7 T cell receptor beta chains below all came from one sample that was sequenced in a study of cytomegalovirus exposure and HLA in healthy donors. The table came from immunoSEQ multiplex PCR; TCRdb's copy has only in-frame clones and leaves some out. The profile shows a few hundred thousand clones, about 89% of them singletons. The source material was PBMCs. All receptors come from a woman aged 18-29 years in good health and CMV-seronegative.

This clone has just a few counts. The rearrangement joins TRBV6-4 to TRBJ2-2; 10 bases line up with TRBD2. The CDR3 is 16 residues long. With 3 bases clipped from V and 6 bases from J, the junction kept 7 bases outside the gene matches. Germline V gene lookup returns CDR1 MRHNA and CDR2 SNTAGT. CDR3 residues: CASSEGASGSPGELFF. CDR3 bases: TGTGCCAGCAGTGAAGGGGCTAGCGGGAGTCCCGGGGAGCTGTTTTTT.

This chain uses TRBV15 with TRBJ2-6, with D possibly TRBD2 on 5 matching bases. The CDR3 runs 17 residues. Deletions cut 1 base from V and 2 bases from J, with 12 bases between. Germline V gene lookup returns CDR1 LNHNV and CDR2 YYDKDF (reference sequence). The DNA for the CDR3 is TGTGCCACCAGCAGAGCATCGGGGTCCCCTGGGGCCAACGTCCTGACTTTC. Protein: CATSRASGSPGANVLTF.

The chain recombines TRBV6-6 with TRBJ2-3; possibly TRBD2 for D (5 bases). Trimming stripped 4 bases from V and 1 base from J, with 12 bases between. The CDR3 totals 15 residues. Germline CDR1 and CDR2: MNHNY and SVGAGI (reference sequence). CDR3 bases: TGTGCCAGCAGTTCACCCCAGCGGCGCACAGATACGCAGTATTTT. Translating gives CASSSPQRRTDTQYF.

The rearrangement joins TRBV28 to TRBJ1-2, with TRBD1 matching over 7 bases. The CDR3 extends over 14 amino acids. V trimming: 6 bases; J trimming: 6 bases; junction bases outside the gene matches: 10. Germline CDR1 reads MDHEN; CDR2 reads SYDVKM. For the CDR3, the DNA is TGTGCCAGCAGCAGTGGACAGGTAGGGGATGGCTACACCTTC. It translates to CASSSGQVGDGYTF.

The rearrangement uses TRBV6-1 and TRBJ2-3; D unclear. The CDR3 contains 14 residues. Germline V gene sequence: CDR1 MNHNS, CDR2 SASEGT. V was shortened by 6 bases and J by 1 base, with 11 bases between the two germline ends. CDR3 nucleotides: TGTGCCAGCAGGGCCGTTAGCCGCACAGATACGCAGTATTTT. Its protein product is CASRAVSRTDTQYF.

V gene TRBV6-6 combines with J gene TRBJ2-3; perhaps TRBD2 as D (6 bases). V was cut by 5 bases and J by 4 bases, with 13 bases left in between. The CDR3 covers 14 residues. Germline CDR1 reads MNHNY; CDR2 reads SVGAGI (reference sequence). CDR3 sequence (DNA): TGTGCCAGCAGTCCTAGACTAGATGCAGATACGCAGTATTTT. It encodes CASSPRLDADTQYF.

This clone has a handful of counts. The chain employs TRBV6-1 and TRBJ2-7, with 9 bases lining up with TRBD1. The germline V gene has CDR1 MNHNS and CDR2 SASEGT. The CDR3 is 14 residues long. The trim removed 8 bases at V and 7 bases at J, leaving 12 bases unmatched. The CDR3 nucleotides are TGTGCCAGCGTCGGGGGACAGGGTACGAGAGAGCAGTACTTC. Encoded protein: CASVGGQGTREQYF.